The 27 T cell receptor beta chains below were found in one sample sequenced in a study of early T cells in non-severe SARS-CoV-2 infection. TCRdb called the 5' RACE reads again in MiXCR, with one record for every CDR3 protein. There are 25,000 to 35,000 distinct CDR3 sequences in the sample; about 3% occur only once, and around 0.72% lies in the top ten. Sequencing was performed on whole blood. These receptors all come from an adult who was a healthcare worker with PCR-confirmed SARS-CoV-2 infection or an uninfected control (not recorded which).

Many counts were recorded for this clonotype. The chain has TRBV28 and TRBJ2-6; D is unresolved. V was clipped by 4 bases and J by 4 bases, with 8 bases between them. The CDR3 contains 14 residues. Germline V gene lookup returns CDR1 MDHEN and CDR2 SYDVKM. The CDR3 sequence is CASSSGSGANVLTF. CDR3 in DNA: TGTGCCAGCAGTTCCGGGTCCGGGGCCAACGTCCTGACTTTC.

In its sample, this clonotype was seen many times. V gene TRBV6-2 or TRBV6-3 combines with J gene TRBJ2-1; D is ambiguous. The CDR3 has 12 amino acids. Trimming took off 6 bases at V and 11 bases at J, with 14 bases between the two ends. In germline, CDR1 is MNHEY, CDR2 SVGEGT. The CDR3 loop is CASRKPGLKQFF. Written as DNA, the CDR3 is TGTGCCAGCAGAAAACCGGGCCTCAAGCAGTTCTTC.

This clonotype appeared a few times. This rearrangement joins TRBV23-1 to TRBJ2-7; D not certain. TRBV23-1 is sorted into the ORF group, with uncertain function. Trimming took 4 bases from V and 3 from J, leaving 16 bases between them. The CDR3 is 15 amino acids. This CDR3 reads CASSPPGTGIYEQYV. In DNA, the CDR3 is TGCGCCAGCAGTCCCCCAGGCACGGGTATCTACGAGCAGTACGTC.

This clonotype occurred many times. V and J are TRBV6-5 and TRBJ2-2; possibly TRBD1 for D (5 bases). The germline V gene has CDR1 MNHEY and CDR2 SVGAGI. The CDR3 has 13 amino acids. The V gene lost 5 bases and the J gene lost 6 bases, with 10 bases spanning the gap. The DNA of the CDR3 is TGTGCCAGCAGTCCCCAGGGTGCCGGGGAGCTGTTTTTT. This translates into CASSPQGAGELFF.

At least ten counts were recorded for this clonotype. The chain employs TRBV5-6 and TRBJ2-5; no definite D call. CDR1 and CDR2 from the germline V gene are SGHDT and YYEEEE. This CDR3 comprises 15 residues. The V end was cut by 4 bases, the J end by 0 bases, with 13 bases between. CDR3 sequence: CASSPDSSYQETQYF. The CDR3 DNA reads TGTGCCAGCAGCCCCGACTCCTCGTACCAAGAGACCCAGTACTTC.

This clonotype was recorded many times. The chain recombines TRBV10-2 with TRBJ2-1, with 11 bases identical to TRBD2. The CDR3 runs to 15 residues. Per the germline V gene, CDR1 is WSHSY and CDR2 is SAAADI. V was clipped by 7 bases and J by 2 bases; unmatched bases: 4. CDR3 sequence (DNA): TGCGCCAGCACCGTACTAGCGGGGGCCTACAATGAGCAGTTCTTC. Encoded protein: CASTVLAGAYNEQFF.

This clonotype occurred many times. The chain combines TRBV5-1 with TRBJ1-1; the D gene is possibly TRBD1 (5 bases). The germline CDR1 and CDR2 sequences are SGHRS and YFSETQ. The V end lost 2 bases, the J end lost 2 bases, and 13 bases lay between the germline ends. CDR3 length: 15 amino acids. The CDR3, as DNA: TGCGCCAGCAGCTTTTTGGCAGGGAGAAACACTGAAGCTTTCTTT. Its translation: CASSFLAGRNTEAFF.

The chain employs TRBV12-3 or TRBV12-4 and TRBJ2-7; maybe TRBD2 (5 bases). The V gene lost 5 bases and the J gene lost 7 bases, with 15 bases spanning the gap. The CDR3 is 13 residues long. Here the CDR3 DNA reads TGTGCCAGCAGTCTGGAAACCGGGATGGAGCAGTACGTC. Its translation: CASSLETGMEQYV.

This clonotype has at least ten counts. The V call is TRBV2, the J call TRBJ2-3; 11 positions agree with TRBD1. The CDR3 totals 14 residues. Losses at the gene ends were 6 bases for V and 5 bases for J; bases not matched to a gene: 4. CDR1 is SNHLY and CDR2 is FYNNEI in the germline V gene. CDR3 in DNA: TGTGCCAGCAGACTCGGGACAGGGGGAGATACGCAGTATTTT. It is translated as CASRLGTGGDTQYF.

This clonotype showed up many times. The rearrangement uses TRBV7-9 and TRBJ2-7; 9 nucleotides line up with TRBD1. This CDR3 contains 16 residues. The trim removed 4 bases at V and 4 bases at J, leaving 11 bases unmatched. Germline V lookup: CDR1 SEHNR, CDR2 FQNEAQ (reference sequence). The CDR3 DNA is TGTGCCAGCAGCTCCCGGGCCGGGACAGGGCAATACGAGCAGTACGTC. Translating it yields CASSSRAGTGQYEQYV.

This clonotype was picked up many times. The chain couples TRBV5-4 to TRBJ2-1, with 10 positions matching TRBD1. There are 15 residues in the CDR3. Germline trimming cut 5 bases from V and 7 bases from J; bases unmatched to any gene: 9. CDR1 and CDR2 from the germline V gene are SGHNT and YYREEE (reference sequence). In nucleotides, the CDR3 is TGTGCCAGCAGGCCCGGGACAGGGGATTTGAATGAGCAGTTCTTC. Its protein product is CASRPGTGDLNEQFF. The variable domain in full, completed from reference TRBV5-4 and TRBJ2-1, reads ETGVTQSPTHLIKTRGQQVTLRCSSQSGHNTVSWYQQALGQGPQFIFQYYREEENGRGNFPPRFSGLQFPNYSSELNVNALELDDSALYLCASRPGTGDLNEQFFGPGTRLTVL.

This clonotype ranks as medium-sized. The rearrangement links TRBV2 to TRBJ1-1, with no clear D. In germline, CDR1 is SNHLY, CDR2 FYNNEI. The V gene lost 3 bases and the J gene lost 3 bases, with 5 bases spanning the gap. CDR3 size: 12 residues. CDR3 DNA: TGTGCCAGCAGTGATATGTACACTGAAGCTTTCTTT. Protein sequence: CASSDMYTEAFF.

By frequency in the sample, this clonotype is medium-sized. DNA of the CDR3: TGTGCCTGGACGGAGCACCCTCTTAACTATGGCTACACCTTC. It is translated as CAWTEHPLNYGYTF. V gene TRBV30 combines with J gene TRBJ1-2, with D uncertain. This CDR3 is 14 amino acids long. V was trimmed by 4 bases and J by 1 base, leaving 13 bases between them. The germline gives CDR1 GTSNPN, CDR2 SVGIG (reference sequence).

This clonotype was detected many times. This chain links TRBV6-1 with TRBJ2-7, with TRBD2 matching 13 bases. This CDR3 is built from 16 residues. J gave up 4 bases and V 1 base, and 4 bases lay outside the gene matches. Looked up from germline, CDR1 is MNHNS and CDR2 is SASEGT. The CDR3: CASSEERTSGGYEQYV. In DNA, the CDR3 is TGTGCCAGCAGTGAAGAAAGGACTAGCGGGGGTTACGAGCAGTACGTC.

This clonotype has ten or more counts. The rearrangement uses TRBV7-6 and TRBJ2-3; TRBD2 matches 15 bases. This CDR3 has 16 residues. V gave up 4 bases and J gave up 5 bases; unmatched junction bases: 4. The germline gives CDR1 SGHVS, CDR2 FNYEAQ. The CDR3 here is CASSSWTSGGGDTQYF. For the CDR3, the DNA is TGTGCCAGCAGCTCCTGGACTAGCGGGGGGGGAGATACGCAGTATTTT.

This clonotype ranks as medium-sized. The V and J genes are TRBV12-3 or TRBV12-4 and TRBJ2-1; 9 positions match TRBD1. V shed 4 bases and J 7 bases; nucleotides not matched to a gene: 2. CDR3 length equals 13 residues. The CDR3 nucleotides are TGTGCCAGCAGTTCGGACAGGGGAAATGAGCAGTTCTTC. It encodes CASSSDRGNEQFF.

Ten or more counts support this clonotype. CDR3 DNA sequence: TGTGCCAGCAGTTACGGCATCTACACAGATACGCAGTATTTT. Protein sequence: CASSYGIYTDTQYF. The chain is built from TRBV27 and TRBJ2-3; unclear D gene. The CDR3 covers 14 residues. The germline CDR1 and CDR2 sequences are MNHEY and SMNVEV (reference sequence). The ends were cut back, 4 bases at V and 2 bases at J, with 10 bases in the middle.

This clonotype is judged medium-sized (0.01 to 0.1%). The V and J genes are TRBV15 and TRBJ1-1; D not certain. V lost 0 bases to trimming and J lost 5 bases, with 7 bases between them. Germline V gives CDR1 LNHNV, CDR2 YYDKDF (reference sequence). CDR3 length equals 13 residues. The CDR3 region has the DNA TGTGCCACCAGCAGAGATGCGAGGACTGAAGCTTTCTTT. It is translated as CATSRDARTEAFF.

Many counts were recorded for this clonotype. This chain connects TRBV7-2 to TRBJ1-2; TRBD1 aligns across 7 bases. Unmatched junction bases numbered 9, after V lost 5 bases and J lost 6 bases. The CDR3 extends over 14 amino acids. Germline loops: CDR1 SGHTA, CDR2 FQGNSA. The CDR3, as DNA: TGTGCCAGCAGCCCTCCCGGTAGGGGGCATGGCTACACCTTC. It specifies CASSPPGRGHGYTF.

This clonotype was detected many times. CDR3 loop: CASSLNSVHEQFF. Written as DNA, the CDR3 is TGTGCCAGCAGCCTCAATAGCGTCCATGAGCAGTTCTTC. V and J are TRBV11-2 and TRBJ2-1; possibly TRBD2 for D (5 bases). Between the trimmed V and J ends, which lost 5 bases and 8 bases, there was a span of 13 bases. The germline CDR1 and CDR2 sequences are SGHAT and FQNNGV. CDR3 length: 13 amino acids.

This rearrangement joins TRBV4-1 to TRBJ2-6; D gene unclear. The V end lost 4 bases, the J end lost 4 bases, and 11 bases lay between the germline ends. Germline V CDR1 and CDR2: MGHRA, YSYEKL. The CDR3 has 15 amino acids. The CDR3 protein is CASSPSSAGANVLTF. The CDR3 DNA reads TGCGCCAGCAGCCCTTCTTCCGCCGGGGCCAACGTCCTGACTTTC.

This clonotype was counted many times. The chain links TRBV5-6 to TRBJ2-7; 7 nucleotides agree with TRBD2. The CDR3 has 15 residues. Germline CDR1 is SGHDT and CDR2 is YYEEEE. V gave up 1 base and J gave up 2 bases; unmatched junction bases: 6. In DNA form, the CDR3 reads TGTGCCAGCAGCTTGTCCGTGACTAGCCCCTACGAGCAGTACGTC. This codes for CASSLSVTSPYEQYV.

This clonotype was seen repeatedly, ten times or more. CDR3 sequence reads: CSVVGNSYYGYTF. The CDR3 nucleotides read TGCAGCGTTGTAGGCAACAGCTATTATGGCTACACCTTC. The rearrangement joins TRBV29-1 to TRBJ1-2; D gene unclear. Germline V gene sequence: CDR1 SQVTM, CDR2 ANQGSEA. V was pared by 4 bases and J by 5 bases, with 14 bases between. The CDR3 consists of 13 residues.

At least ten counts were recorded for this clonotype. The chain has TRBV5-4 and TRBJ2-3; 7 nucleotides align to TRBD1. The germline gives CDR1 SGHNT, CDR2 YYREEE (reference sequence). The CDR3 spans 15 residues. The V segment lost 6 bases and the J segment 0 bases; nucleotides outside the gene matches: 7. The CDR3, as DNA: TGTGCCAGCAACCCGGACAGGAGCAGCACAGATACGCAGTATTTT. Protein: CASNPDRSSTDTQYF.

In its sample, this clonotype was seen many times. J is TRBJ2-2 and V is TRBV6-1; D is uncertain. CDR3 length equals 14 residues. Per the germline V gene, CDR1 is MNHNS and CDR2 is SASEGT. The ends were cut back, 1 base at V and 5 bases at J, with 8 bases in the middle. CDR3 sequence: CASSEDYLTGELFF. CDR3 bases: TGTGCCAGCAGTGAAGACTACCTTACCGGGGAGCTGTTTTTT.

This clonotype was seen at least ten times. The chain combines TRBV7-6 with TRBJ2-5; TRBD2 matches 9 bases. Germline loops: CDR1 SGHVS, CDR2 FNYEAQ. The CDR3 loop spans 19 amino acids. The V segment lost 5 bases and the J segment 4 bases; nucleotides outside the gene matches: 20. CDR3 loop: CASSMQPGDSGGVRETQYF. The CDR3 bases are TGTGCCAGCAGCATGCAACCAGGGGATAGCGGGGGCGTCCGAGAGACCCAGTACTTC.

This clonotype was counted at least ten times. The rearrangement joins TRBV5-1 to TRBJ1-5, with a tentative D call TRBD1 (6 bases). In germline, CDR1 is SGHRS, CDR2 YFSETQ. The CDR3 extends over 14 amino acids. The V end was cut by 0 bases, the J end by 2 bases, with 6 bases between. CDR3 nucleotides: TGCGCCAGCAGCTTGGCAGGGGGCAATCAGCCCCAGCATTTT. This translates into CASSLAGGNQPQHF.